The table lists the clone carrying this TCR beta chain with many counts. Its antigen is not identified. RNA transcripts were the template, and TCR beta CDR3 regions were amplified from them. HTBI-primed RT-PCR formed the first round, and a multiplex PCR formed the second. TCRdb re-called the multiplex PCR reads with MiXCR, one entry per CDR3 protein. The sample yields more than 300,000 distinct CDR3 sequences, 15% seen once. The data stem from a study of Graves' ophthalmopathy and Graves' hyperthyroidism. Study outcomes and limitations: The study's model predicted ophthalmopathy progression at 70% to 71% sensitivity and 72% to 85% specificity. Blood also carried most expanded thyroid clonotypes exceeding 0.001 frequency.

Researchers classed hyperthyroidism as stable given no ophthalmopathy within 18 months of follow-up. Germline values: CDR1 DFQATT, CDR2 SNEGSKA (reference sequence). Trimming took 3 bases from V and 3 from J, leaving 17 bases between them. This CDR3 spans 15 amino acids. The rearrangement links TRBV20-1 to TRBJ2-5; no clear D. This clonotype originated in a woman aged 18-29 years with stable Graves' hyperthyroidism. What was sequenced was peripheral blood. CDR3 sequence (DNA): TGCAGTGCTAGTAGAAAGGGCGCGAGGAAAGAGACCCAGTACTTC. It is translated as CSASRKGARKETQYF.